A single sample is the source of the 6 T cell receptor beta chains below, sequenced in a study of T cell changes during pregnancy in multiple sclerosis. Profiling relied on immunoSEQ multiplex PCR, and the TCRdb table lists in-frame clones only, not all of them. This table has tens of thousands of clones, about 93% appearing once. The specimen was CD4+ T cells from peripheral blood mononuclear cells, collected after pregnancy. These receptors came from a female donor in good health, enrolled as a control in a pregnancy study.

The CDR3 DNA reads TGTGCCAGCAGCCGCCTAGCGGGAGGATACGAGACCCAGTACTTC. Translated: CASSRLAGGYETQYF. This sequence joins TRBV4-2 and TRBJ2-5; TRBD2 matches at 11 bases. This CDR3 is 15 amino acids long. The germline CDR1 and CDR2 sequences are LGHNA and YNFKEQ. V lost 4 bases, J lost 5 bases, and 6 bases stayed unmatched.

In its sample, this clone is medium-sized. This chain links TRBV28 with TRBJ1-4, with D perhaps TRBD1 (6 bases). Germline V lookup: CDR1 MDHEN, CDR2 SYDVKM. This CDR3 contains 13 residues. Trimming shortened V by 5 bases and J by 7 bases, and 11 bases separated the two germline ends. This CDR3 reads CASSRTVAEKLFF. DNA of the CDR3: TGTGCCAGCAGTCGGACAGTGGCTGAAAAACTGTTTTTT.

The V and J genes are TRBV30 and TRBJ2-2; D not certain. This CDR3 has 15 residues. Trimming took 0 bases from V and 7 from J, leaving 15 bases between them. Germline V gene lookup returns CDR1 GTSNPN and CDR2 SVGIG (reference sequence). CDR3 sequence (DNA): TGTGCCTGGAGTGTACCTCCAAAACCCGGCGGGGAGCTGTTTTTT. Translation gives CAWSVPPKPGGELFF.

The V and J genes are TRBV29-1 and TRBJ2-1; TRBD2 matches at 16 bases. V lost 6 bases and J lost 9; bases outside the gene matches: 5. The length of the CDR3 is 14 residues. Germline V gene data show CDR1 as SQVTM and CDR2 as ANQGSEA. In DNA form, the CDR3 reads TGCAGCGTGGGACTAGCGGGAGGGATGGGTGAGCAGTTCTTC. Protein: CSVGLAGGMGEQFF.

V is TRBV19 and J is TRBJ1-1, with 10 bases fitting TRBD1. Germline V lookup: CDR1 LNHDA, CDR2 SQIVND (reference sequence). The V segment lost 2 bases and the J segment 7 bases; nucleotides outside the gene matches: 4. The CDR3 length is 14 residues. CDR3 sequence: CASSIPGTGDEAFF. The CDR3 region has the DNA TGTGCCAGTAGTATACCCGGGACAGGGGATGAAGCTTTCTTT.

The rearrangement uses TRBV11-2 and TRBJ1-5; TRBD1 agrees at 9 bases. The V and J ends lost 5 bases and 0 bases, in that order; junction bases with no gene match: 5. This CDR3 has 16 amino acids. Germline CDR1 reads SGHAT; CDR2 reads FQNNGV. CDR3 coding DNA: TGTGCCAGCAGCATAGGGACAGGGACTAGCAATCAGCCCCAGCATTTT. This gives the protein CASSIGTGTSNQPQHF.